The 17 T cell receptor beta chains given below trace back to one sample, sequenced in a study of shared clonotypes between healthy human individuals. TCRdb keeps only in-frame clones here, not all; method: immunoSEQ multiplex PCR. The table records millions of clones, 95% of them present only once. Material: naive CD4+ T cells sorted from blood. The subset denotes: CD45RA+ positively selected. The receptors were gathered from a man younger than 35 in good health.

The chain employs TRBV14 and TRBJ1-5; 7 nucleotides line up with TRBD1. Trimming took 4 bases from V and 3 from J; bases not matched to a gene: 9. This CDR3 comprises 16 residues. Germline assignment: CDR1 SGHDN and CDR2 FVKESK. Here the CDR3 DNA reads TGTGCCAGCAGCCTTTTTCCGACAGGGAACAATCAGCCCCAGCATTTT. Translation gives CASSLFPTGNNQPQHF. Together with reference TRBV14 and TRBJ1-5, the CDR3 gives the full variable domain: EAGVTQFPSHSVIEKGQTVTLRCDPISGHDNLYWYRRVMGKEIKFLLHFVKESKQDESGMPNNRFLAERTGGTYSTLKVQPAELEDSGVYFCASSLFPTGNNQPQHFGDGTRLSIL.

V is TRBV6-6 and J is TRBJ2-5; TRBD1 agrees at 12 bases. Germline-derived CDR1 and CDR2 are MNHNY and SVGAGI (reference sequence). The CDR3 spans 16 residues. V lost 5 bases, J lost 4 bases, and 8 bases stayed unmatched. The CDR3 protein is CASSGRDRGHSETQYF. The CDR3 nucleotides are TGTGCCAGCAGTGGCCGGGACAGGGGGCATTCAGAGACCCAGTACTTC.

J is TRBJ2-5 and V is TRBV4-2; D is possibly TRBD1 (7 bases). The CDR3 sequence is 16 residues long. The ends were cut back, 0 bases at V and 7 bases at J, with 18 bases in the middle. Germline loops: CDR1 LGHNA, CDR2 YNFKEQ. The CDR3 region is CASSQERRGPSGTQYF. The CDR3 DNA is TGTGCCAGCAGCCAAGAGAGGAGGGGGCCATCTGGGACCCAGTACTTC.

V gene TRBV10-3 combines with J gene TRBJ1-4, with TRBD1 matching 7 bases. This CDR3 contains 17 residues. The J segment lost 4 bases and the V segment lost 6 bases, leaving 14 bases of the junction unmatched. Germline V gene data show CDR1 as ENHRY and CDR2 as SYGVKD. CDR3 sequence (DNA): TGTGCCATCAGCGAGGGGACCTCGGGACAGCTTAATGAAAAACTGTTTTTT. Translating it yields CAISEGTSGQLNEKLFF.

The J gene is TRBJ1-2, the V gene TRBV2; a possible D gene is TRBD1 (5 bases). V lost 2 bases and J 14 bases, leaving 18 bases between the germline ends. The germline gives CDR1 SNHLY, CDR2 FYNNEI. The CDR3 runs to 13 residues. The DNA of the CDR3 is TGTGCCAGCAGTGAAAATGTGGGAGGGGATGGTACCTTC. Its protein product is CASSENVGGDGTF.

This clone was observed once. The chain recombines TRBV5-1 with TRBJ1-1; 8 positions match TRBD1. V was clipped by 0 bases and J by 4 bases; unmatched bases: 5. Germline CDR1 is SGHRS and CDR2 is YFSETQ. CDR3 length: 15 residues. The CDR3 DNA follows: TGCGCCAGCAGCTTGGCGGACAGGGACGCCACTGAAGCTTTCTTT. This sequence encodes CASSLADRDATEAFF.

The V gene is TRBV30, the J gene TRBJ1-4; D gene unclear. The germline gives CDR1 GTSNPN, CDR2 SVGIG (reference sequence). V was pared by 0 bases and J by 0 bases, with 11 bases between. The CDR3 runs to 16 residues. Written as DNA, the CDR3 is TGTGCCTGGAGTGTAGAGTTCTCCGCAACTAATGAAAAACTGTTTTTT. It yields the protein CAWSVEFSATNEKLFF.

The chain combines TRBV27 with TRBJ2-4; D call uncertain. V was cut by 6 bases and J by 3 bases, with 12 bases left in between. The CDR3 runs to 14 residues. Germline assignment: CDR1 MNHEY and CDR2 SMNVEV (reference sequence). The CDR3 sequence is CASRPSGGKNIQYF. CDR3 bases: TGTGCCAGCAGACCCTCGGGCGGCAAAAACATTCAGTACTTC.

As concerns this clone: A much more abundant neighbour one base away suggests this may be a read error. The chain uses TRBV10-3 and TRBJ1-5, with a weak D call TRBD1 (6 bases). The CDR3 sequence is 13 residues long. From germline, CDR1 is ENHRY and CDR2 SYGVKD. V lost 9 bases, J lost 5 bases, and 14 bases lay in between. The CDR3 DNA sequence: TGTGCCATTGGAGGACAGAGCGATCAGCCCCAGCATTTT. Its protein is CAIGGQSDQPQHF.

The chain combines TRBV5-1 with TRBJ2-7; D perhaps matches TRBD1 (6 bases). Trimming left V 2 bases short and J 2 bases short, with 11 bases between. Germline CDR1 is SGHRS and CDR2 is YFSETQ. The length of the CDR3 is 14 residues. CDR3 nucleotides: TGCGCCAGCAGCTTCTCCGGGGACACCTACGAGCAGTACTTC. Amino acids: CASSFSGDTYEQYF.

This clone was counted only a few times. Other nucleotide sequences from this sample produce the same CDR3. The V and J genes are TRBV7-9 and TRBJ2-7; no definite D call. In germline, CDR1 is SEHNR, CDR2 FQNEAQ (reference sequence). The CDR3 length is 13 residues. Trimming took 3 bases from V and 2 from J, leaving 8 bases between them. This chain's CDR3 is CASSLGGTYEQYF. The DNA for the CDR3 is TGTGCCAGCAGCTTGGGCGGAACCTACGAGCAGTACTTC.

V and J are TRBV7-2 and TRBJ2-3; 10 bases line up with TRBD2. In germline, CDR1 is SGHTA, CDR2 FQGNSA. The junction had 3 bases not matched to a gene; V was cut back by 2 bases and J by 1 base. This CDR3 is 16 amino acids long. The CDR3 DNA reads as TGTGCCAGCAGCTTAAAAGGGACTAGCGGCACAGATACGCAGTATTTT. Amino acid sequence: CASSLKGTSGTDTQYF.

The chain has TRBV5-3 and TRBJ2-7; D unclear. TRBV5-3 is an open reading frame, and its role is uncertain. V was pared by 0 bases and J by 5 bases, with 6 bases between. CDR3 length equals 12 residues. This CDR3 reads CARSLASHEQYF. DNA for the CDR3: TGTGCCAGAAGCTTGGCCTCGCACGAGCAGTACTTC.

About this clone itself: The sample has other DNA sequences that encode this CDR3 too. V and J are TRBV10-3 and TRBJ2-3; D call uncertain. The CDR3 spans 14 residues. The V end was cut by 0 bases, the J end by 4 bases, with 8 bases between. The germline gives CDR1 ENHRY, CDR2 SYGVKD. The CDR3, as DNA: TGTGCCATCAGTGAGTCAGCTTCCCCAGATACGCAGTATTTT. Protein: CAISESASPDTQYF.

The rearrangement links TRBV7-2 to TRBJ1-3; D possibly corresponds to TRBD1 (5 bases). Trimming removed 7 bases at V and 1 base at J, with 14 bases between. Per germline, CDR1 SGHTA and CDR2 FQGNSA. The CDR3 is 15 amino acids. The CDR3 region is CASTTDGGSGNTIYF. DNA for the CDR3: TGTGCCAGCACCACGGACGGGGGGTCTGGAAACACCATATATTTT. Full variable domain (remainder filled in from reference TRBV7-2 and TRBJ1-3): GAGVSQSPSNKVTEKGKDVELRCDPISGHTALYWYRQSLGQGLEFLIYFQGNSAPDKSGLPSDRFSAERTGGSVSTLTIQRTQQEDSAVYLCASTTDGGSGNTIYFGEGSWLTVV.

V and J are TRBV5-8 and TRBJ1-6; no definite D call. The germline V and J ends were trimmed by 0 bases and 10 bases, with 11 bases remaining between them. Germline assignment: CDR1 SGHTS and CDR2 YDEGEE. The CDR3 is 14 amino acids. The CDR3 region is CASSLGPYTSPLHF. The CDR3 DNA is TGTGCCAGCAGCTTGGGGCCCTATACCTCACCCCTCCACTTT.

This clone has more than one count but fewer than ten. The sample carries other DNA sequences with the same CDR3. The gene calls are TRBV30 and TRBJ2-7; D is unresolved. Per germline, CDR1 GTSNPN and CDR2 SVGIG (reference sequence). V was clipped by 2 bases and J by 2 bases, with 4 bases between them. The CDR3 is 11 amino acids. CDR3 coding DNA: TGTGCCTGGAGTCTTACCTACGAGCAGTACTTC. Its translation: CAWSLTYEQYF.